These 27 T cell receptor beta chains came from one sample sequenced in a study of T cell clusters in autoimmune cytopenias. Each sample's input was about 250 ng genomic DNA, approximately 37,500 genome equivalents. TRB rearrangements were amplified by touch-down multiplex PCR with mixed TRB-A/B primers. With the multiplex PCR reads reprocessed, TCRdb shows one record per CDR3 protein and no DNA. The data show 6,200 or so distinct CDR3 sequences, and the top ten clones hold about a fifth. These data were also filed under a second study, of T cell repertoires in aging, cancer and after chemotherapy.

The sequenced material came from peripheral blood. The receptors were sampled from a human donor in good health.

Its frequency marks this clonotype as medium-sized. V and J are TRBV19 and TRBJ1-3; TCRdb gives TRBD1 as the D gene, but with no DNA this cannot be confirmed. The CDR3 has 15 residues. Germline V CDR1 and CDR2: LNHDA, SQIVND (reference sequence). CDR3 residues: CASSTGQGDGNTIYF.

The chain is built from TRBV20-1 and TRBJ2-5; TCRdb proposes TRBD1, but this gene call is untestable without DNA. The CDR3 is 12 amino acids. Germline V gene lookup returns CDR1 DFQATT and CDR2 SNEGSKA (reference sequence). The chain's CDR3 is CSASPGLETQYF.

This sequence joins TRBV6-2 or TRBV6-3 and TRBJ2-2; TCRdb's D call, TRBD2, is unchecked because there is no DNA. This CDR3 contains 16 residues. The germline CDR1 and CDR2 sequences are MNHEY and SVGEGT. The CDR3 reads CASRGLAGGETGELFF.

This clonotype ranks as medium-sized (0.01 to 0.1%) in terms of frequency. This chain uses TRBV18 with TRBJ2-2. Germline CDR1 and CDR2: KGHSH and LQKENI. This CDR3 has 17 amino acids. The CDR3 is CASSPQTLRANTGELFF. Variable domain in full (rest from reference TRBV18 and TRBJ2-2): NAGVMQNPRHLVRRRGQEARLRCSPMKGHSHVYWYRQLPEEGLKFMVYLQKENIIDESGMPKERFSAEFPKEGPSILRIQQVVRGDSAAYFCASSPQTLRANTGELFFGEGSRLTVL.

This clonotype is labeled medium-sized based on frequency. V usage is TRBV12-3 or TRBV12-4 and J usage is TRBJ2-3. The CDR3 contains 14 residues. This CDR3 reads CASSFRQDQDTQYF.

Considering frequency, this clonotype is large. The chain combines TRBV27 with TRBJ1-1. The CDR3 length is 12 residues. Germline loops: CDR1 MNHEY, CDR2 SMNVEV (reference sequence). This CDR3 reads CASSLDGREAFF.

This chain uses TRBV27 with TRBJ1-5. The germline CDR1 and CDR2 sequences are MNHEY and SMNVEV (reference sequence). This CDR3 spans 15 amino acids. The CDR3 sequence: CASSLSSAGYQPQHF.

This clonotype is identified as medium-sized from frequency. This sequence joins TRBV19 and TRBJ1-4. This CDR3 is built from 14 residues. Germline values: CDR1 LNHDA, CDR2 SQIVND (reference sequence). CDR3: CASSGASRDEKLFF.

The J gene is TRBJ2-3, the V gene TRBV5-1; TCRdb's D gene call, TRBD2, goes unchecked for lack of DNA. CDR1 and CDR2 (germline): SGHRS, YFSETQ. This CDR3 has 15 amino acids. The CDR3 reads CASSLAAGSTDTQYF.

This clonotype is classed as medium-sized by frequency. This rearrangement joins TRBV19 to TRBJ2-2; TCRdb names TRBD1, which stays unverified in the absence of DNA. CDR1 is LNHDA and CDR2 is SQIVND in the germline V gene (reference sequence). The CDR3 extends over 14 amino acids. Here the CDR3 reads CASTPARDTGELFF. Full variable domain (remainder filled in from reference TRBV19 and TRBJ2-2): DGGITQSPKYLFRKEGQNVTLSCEQNLNHDAMYWYRQDPGQGLRLIYYSQIVNDFQKGDIAEGYSVSREKKESFPLTVTSAQKNPTAFYLCASTPARDTGELFFGEGSRLTVL.

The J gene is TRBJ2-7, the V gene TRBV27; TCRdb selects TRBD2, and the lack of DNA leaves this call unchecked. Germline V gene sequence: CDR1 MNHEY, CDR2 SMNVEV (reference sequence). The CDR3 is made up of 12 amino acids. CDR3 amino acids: CASSPQGGEQYF.

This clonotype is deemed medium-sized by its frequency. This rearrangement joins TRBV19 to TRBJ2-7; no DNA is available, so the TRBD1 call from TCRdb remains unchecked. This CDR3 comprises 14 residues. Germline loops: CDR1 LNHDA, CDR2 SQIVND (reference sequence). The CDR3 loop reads CASSRGPGGYEQYF.

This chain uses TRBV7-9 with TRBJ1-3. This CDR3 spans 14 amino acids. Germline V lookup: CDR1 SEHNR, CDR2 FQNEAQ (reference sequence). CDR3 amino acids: CASSLPGSGNTIYF.

The CDR3 region is CASSPVGGMSSYNEQFF. V usage is TRBV12-3 or TRBV12-4 and J usage is TRBJ2-1; TCRdb gives TRBD2 as the D gene, but with no DNA this cannot be confirmed. The CDR3 contains 17 residues.

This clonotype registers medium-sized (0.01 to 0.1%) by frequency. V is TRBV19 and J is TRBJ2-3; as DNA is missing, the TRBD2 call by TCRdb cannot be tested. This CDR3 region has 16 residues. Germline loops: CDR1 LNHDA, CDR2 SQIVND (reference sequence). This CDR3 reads CASSTPGESATDTQYF. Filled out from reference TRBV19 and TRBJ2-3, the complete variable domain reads DGGITQSPKYLFRKEGQNVTLSCEQNLNHDAMYWYRQDPGQGLRLIYYSQIVNDFQKGDIAEGYSVSREKKESFPLTVTSAQKNPTAFYLCASSTPGESATDTQYFGPGTRLTVL.

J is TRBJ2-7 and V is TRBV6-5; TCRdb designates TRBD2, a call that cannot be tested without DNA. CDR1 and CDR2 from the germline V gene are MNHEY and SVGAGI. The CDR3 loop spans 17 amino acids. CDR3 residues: CASSYSIPEAGGYEQYF.

CDR3 sequence reads: CASKYEGPAYNEQFF. The chain joins TRBV6-5 to TRBJ2-1; TCRdb outputs TRBD1, but without DNA this stays unchecked. This CDR3 comprises 15 residues. Germline assignment: CDR1 MNHEY and CDR2 SVGAGI.

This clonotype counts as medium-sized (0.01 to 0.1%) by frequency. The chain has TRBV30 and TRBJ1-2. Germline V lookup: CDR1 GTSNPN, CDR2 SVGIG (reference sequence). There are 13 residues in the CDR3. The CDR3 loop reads CAWSLGGLYGYTF.

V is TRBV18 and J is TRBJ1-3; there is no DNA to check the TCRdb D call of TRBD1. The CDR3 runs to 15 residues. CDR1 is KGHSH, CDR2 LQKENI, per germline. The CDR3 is CASSPSGNSGDTIYF.

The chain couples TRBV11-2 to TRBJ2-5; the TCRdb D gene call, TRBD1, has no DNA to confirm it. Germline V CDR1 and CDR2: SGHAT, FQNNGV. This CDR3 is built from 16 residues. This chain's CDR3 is CASSRDRGGLRETQYF. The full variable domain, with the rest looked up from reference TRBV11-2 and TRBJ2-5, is EAGVAQSPRYKIIEKRQSVAFWCNPISGHATLYWYQQILGQGPKLLIQFQNNGVVDDSQLPKDRFSAERLKGVDSTLKIQPAKLEDSAVYLCASSRDRGGLRETQYFGPGTRLLVL.

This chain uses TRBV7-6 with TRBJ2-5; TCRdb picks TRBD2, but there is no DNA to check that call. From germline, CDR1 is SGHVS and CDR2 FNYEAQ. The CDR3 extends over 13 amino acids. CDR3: CASSDGLVGTQYF.

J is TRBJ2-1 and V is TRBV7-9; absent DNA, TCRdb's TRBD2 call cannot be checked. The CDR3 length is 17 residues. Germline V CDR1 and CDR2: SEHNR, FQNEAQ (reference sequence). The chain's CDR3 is CASRNTLAQSSYNEQFF.

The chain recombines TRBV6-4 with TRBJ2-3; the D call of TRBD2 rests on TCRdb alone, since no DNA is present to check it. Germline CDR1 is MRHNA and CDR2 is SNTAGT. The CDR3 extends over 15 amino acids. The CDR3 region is CASSATSGGADTQYF.

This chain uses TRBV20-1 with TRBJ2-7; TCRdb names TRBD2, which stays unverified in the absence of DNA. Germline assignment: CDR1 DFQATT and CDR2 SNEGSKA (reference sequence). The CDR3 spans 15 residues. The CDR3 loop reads CSARGQREGTYEQYF.

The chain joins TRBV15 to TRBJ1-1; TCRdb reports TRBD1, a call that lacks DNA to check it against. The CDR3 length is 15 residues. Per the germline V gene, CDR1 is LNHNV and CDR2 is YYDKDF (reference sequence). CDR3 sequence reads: CATSRVWGGNTEAFF.

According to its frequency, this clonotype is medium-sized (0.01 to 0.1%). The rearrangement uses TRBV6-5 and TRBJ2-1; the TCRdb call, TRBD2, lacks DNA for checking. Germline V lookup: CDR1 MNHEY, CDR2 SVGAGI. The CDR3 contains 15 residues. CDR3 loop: CASSEVAGSGNEQFF.

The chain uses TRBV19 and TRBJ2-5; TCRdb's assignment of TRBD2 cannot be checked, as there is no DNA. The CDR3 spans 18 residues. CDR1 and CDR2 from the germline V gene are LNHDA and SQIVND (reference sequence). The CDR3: CASSMRGLAGELEETQYF.